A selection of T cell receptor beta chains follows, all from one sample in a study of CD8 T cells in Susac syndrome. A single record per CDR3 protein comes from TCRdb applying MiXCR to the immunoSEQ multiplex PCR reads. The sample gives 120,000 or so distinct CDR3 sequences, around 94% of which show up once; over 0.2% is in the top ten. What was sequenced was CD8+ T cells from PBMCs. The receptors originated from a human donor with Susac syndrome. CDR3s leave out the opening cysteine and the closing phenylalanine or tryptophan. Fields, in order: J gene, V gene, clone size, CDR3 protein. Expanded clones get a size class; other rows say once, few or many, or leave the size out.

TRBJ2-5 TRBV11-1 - ASSPRGGVQETQY
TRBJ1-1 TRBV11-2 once ASSLAIGTAEDTEAF
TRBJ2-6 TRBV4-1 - ASSQLGLAGGSGANVLT
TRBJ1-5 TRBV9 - ASSGDGEAALCNQPQH
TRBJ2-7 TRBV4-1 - ASSQAEAGFDEQY
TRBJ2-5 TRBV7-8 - ASSPGLAGGETQY
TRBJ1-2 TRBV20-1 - SARGEGESYGYT
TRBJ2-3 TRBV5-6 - ASSSGGLIGGTDTQY
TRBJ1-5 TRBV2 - ASSTPDRGPSRNQPQH
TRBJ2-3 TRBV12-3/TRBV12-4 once ASRDDRGRYSGDTQY
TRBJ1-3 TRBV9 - ASSAGQGMAGNTIY
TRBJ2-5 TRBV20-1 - SARLTLSALETQY
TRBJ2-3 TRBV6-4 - ASSQNPGQGADTQY
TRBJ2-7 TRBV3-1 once ASSPGYGELAYEQY
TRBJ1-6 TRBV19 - ASSTRGNSPLH
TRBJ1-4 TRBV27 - ASSLGPTVEKLF
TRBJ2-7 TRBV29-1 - SALRAYEQY
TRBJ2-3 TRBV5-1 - ASILLAESTDTQY
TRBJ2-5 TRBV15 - ATSREREGYKETQY
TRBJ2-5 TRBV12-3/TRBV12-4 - ASSFFGGTETQY
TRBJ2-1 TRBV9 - ASSVGGSVNNEQF
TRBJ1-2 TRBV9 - ASSVGGSGTDGYT
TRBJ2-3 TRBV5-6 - ASSLELAGDLDTQY
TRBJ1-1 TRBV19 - ASSMIGGTEAF
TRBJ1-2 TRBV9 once ASSGGQADGYT
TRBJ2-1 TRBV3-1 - ASSSPAVTSYNEQF
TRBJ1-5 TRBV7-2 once ASSLVGVPSNQPQH
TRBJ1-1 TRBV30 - AWTDGTGGGLAF
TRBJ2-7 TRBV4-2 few ASSQEGDSSYEQY
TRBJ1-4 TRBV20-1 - SAKDRVAQTTNEKLF
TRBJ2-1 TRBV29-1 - SAPRGPESSYNEQF
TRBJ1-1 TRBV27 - ASSLSPRGTEAF
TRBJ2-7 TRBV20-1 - SAGRQGGLYEQY